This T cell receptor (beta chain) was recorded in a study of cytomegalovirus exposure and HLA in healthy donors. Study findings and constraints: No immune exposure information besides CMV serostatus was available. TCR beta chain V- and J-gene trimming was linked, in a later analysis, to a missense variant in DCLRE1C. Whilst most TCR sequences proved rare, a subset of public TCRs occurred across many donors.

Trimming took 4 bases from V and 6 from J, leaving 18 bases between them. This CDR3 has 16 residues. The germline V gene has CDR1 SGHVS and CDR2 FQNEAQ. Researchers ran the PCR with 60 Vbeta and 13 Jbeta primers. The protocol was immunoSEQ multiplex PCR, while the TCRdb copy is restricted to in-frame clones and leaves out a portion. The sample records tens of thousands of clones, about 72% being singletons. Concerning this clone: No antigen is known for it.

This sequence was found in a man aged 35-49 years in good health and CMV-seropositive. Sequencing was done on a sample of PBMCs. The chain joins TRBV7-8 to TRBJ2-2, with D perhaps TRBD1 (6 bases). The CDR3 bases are TGTGCCAGCAGCTCCCAAACAGGGCCGGACGCCGGGGAGCTGTTTTTT. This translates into CASSSQTGPDAGELFF. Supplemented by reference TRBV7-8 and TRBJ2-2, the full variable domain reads GAGVSQSPRYKVAKRGQDVALRCDPISGHVSLFWYQQALGQGPEFLTYFQNEAQLDKSGLPSDRFFAERPEGSVSTLKIQRTQQEDSAVYLCASSSQTGPDAGELFFGEGSRLTVL.